Shown below are 3 T cell receptor beta chains from a single sample sequenced in a study of blood T cell repertoires in COVID-19. Using immunoSEQ multiplex PCR, the repertoire was profiled, and TCRdb retains in-frame clones only, with some absent. The table lists a few hundred thousand clones, roughly 90% of them singletons. The sample was peripheral blood. These receptors originate from a man aged 25-45 years with acute or convalescent COVID-19.

This sequence joins TRBV23-1 and TRBJ1-4; D perhaps matches TRBD1 (5 bases). TRBV23-1 is an ORF, and what it does is uncertain. The CDR3 is 17 residues long. V lost 0 bases and J 0 bases, leaving 11 bases between the germline ends. Written as DNA, the CDR3 is TGCGCCAGCAGTCAATCCCCGGGGGGGTCAACTAATGAAAAACTGTTTTTT. Residues: CASSQSPGGSTNEKLFF.

This CDR3 reads CASSTRQGRVMNTEAFF. The CDR3 DNA reads as TGTGCCAGTAGTACTAGACAGGGTCGGGTAATGAACACTGAAGCTTTCTTT. The V gene is TRBV19, the J gene TRBJ1-1; the match to TRBD1 covers 7 bases. The germline V gene encodes CDR1 LNHDA and CDR2 SQIVND (reference sequence). V trimming: 4 bases; J trimming: 0 bases; junction bases outside the gene matches: 11. The CDR3 totals 17 residues.

The CDR3 here is CASTRTGIYGYTF. CDR3 DNA sequence: TGTGCCAGCACCAGGACAGGGATCTATGGCTACACCTTC. The chain couples TRBV2 to TRBJ1-2; 8 bases map to TRBD1. There are 13 residues in the CDR3. V trimming: 7 bases; J trimming: 4 bases; junction bases outside the gene matches: 5. Looked up from germline, CDR1 is SNHLY and CDR2 is FYNNEI.